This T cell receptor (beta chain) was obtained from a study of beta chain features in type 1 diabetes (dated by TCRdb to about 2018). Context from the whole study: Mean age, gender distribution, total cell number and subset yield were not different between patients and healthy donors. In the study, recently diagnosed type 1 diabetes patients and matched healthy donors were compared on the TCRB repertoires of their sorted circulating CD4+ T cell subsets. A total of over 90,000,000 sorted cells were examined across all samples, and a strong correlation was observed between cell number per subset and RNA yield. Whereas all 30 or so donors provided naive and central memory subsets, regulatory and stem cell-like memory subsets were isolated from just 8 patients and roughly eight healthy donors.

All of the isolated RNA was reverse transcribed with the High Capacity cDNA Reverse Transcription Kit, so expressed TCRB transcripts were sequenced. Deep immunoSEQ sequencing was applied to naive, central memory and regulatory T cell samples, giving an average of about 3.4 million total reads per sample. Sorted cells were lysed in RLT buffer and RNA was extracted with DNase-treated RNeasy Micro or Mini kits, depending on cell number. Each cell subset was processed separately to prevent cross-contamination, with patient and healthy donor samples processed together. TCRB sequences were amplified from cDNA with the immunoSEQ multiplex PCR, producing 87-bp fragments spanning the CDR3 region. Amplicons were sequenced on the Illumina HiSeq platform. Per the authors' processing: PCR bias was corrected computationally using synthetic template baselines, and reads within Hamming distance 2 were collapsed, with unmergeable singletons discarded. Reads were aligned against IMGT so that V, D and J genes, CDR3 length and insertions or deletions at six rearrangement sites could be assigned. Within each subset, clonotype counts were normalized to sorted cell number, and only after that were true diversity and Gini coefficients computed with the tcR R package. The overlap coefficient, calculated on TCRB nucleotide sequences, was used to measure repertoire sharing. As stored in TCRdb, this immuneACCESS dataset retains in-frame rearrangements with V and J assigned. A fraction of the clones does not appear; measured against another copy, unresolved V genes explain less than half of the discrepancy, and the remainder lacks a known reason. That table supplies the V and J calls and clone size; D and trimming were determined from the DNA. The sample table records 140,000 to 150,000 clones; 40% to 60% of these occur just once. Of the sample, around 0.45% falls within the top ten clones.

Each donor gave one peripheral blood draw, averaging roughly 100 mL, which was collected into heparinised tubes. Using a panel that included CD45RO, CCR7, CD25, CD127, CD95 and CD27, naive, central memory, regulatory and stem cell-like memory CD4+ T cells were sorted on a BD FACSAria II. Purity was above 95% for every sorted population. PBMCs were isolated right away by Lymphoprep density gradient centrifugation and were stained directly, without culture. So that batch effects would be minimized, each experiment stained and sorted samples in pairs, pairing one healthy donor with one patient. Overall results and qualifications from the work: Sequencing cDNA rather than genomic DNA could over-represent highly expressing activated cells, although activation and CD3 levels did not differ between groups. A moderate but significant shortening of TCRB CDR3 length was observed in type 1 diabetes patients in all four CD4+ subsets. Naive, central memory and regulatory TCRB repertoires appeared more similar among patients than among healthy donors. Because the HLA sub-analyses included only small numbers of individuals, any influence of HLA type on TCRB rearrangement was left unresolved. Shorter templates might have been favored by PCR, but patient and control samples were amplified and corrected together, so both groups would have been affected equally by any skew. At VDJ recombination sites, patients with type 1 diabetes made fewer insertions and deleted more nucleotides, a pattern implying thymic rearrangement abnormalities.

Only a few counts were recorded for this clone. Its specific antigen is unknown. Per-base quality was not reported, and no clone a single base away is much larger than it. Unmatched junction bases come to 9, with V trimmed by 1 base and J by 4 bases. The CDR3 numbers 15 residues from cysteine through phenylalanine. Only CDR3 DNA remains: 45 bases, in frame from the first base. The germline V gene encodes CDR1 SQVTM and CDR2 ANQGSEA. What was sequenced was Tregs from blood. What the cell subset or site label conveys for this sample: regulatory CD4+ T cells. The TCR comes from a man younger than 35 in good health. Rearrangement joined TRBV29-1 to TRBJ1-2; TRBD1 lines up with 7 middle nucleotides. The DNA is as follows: TGCAGCGTTGAAGCCAGACAGGGTCCCTTCTATGGCTACACCTTC. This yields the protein CSVEARQGPFYGYTF.